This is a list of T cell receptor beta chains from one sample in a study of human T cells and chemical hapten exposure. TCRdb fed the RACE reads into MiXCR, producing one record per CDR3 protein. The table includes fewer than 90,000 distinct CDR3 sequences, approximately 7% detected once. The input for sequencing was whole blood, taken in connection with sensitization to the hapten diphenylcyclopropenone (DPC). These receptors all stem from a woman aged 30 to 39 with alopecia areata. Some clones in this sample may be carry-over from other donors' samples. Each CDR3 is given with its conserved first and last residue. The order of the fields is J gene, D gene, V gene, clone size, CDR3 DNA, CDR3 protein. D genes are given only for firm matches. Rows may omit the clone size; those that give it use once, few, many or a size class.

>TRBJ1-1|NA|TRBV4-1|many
TGCGCCAGCAGCCAAGGTCCACCGAACACTGAAGCTTTCTTT
CASSQGPPNTEAFF
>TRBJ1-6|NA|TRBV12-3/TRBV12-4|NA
TGTGCCAGCAGTTTAGCAGGGTCGCCGTATCACTTT
CASSLAGSPYHF
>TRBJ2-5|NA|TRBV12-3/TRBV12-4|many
TGTGCCAGCAGCCGCGGTGGGTACCAAGAGACCCAGTACTTC
CASSRGGYQETQYF
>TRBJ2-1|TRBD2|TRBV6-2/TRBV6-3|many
TGTGCCAGCAGTTCTAGCGGGGGGGCCAATGAGCAGTTCTTC
CASSSSGGANEQFF
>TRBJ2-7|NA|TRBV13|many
TGTGCCAGCAGCTTAGGGGCAGGGCCCTCGGGGGAGCAGTACTTC
CASSLGAGPSGEQYF
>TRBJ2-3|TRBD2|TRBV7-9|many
TGTGCCAGCAGCGCACCGGGACTAGGGACAGATACGCAGTATTTT
CASSAPGLGTDTQYF
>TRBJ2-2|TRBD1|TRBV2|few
TGTGCCAGCGCCACCAGGAGGCAGGGGGCTGTCGACACCGGGGAGCTGTTTTTT
CASATRRQGAVDTGELFF
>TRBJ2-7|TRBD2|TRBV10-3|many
TGTGCCATCAGTGAGTCGTCAGGACTAGCGGGAACCTACGAGCAGTACTTC
CAISESSGLAGTYEQYF
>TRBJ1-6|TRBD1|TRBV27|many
TGTGCCAGCAGTAAAACAGGGGCCACCCGACATTATAATTCACCCCTCCACTTT
CASSKTGATRHYNSPLHF
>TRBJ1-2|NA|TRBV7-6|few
TGTGCCAGCAGCTTAGATCCGGACAGAGCAGCTAACTATGGCTACACCTTC
CASSLDPDRAANYGYTF
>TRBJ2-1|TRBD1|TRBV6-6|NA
TGTGCCAGCAGTCCATCCGGGACAGGCCGTTTAGTTCGGTTCTTC
CASSPSGTGRLVRFF
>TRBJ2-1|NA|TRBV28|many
TGTGCCAGCAGTGGTGAATGGGGTCCAAATGAGCAGTTCTTC
CASSGEWGPNEQFF
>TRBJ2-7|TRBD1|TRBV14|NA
TGTGCCAGCAGCCGACTGGACAGGGCCCACGAGCAGTACTTC
CASSRLDRAHEQYF
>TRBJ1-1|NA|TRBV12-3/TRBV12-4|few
TGTGCCAGCAGCTCAAGGGGCCGTAACACTGAAGCTTTCTTT
CASSSRGRNTEAFF
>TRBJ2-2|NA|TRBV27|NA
TGTGCCAGCGCTAGGGAATGGGGGGCCGGGGAGCTGTTTTTT
CASAREWGAGELFF
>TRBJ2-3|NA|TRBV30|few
TGTGCCTGGAGTGGGGGATCGGGCCCAGATACGCAGTATTTT
CAWSGGSGPDTQYF
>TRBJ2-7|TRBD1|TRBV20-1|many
TGCAGTGCTAGAGCATCCTCTTCTTGGACAGGGTCTTACGAGCAGTACTTC
CSARASSSWTGSYEQYF
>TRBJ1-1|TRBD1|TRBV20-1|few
TGCAGTGCTAGAGATCCAGGGGGCCCGGACACTGAAGCTTTCTTT
CSARDPGGPDTEAFF
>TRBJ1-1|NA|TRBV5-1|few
TGCGCCAGCAGCTGGAGGGACTCTCTCACTGAAGCTTTCTTT
CASSWRDSLTEAFF
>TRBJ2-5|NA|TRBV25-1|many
TGTGCCAGCAGTGCCCTCCAGGGAGGCGGCTACCAAGAGACCCAGTACTTC
CASSALQGGGYQETQYF
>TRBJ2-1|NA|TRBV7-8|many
TGTGCCAGCAGAGTGCAGAGCTCCTACAATGAGCAGTTCTTC
CASRVQSSYNEQFF
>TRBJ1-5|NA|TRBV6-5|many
TGTGCCAGCAGCCCCTGGTTAGGGGTGGATCAGCCCCAGCATTTT
CASSPWLGVDQPQHF
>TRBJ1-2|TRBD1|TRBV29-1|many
TGCAGCGATGGACAGGGGCCCTATGGCTACACCTTC
CSDGQGPYGYTF